This T cell receptor (beta chain) is drawn from a study of memory CD4+ T cells and cytomegalovirus serostatus. Study-level background: Healthy Belgian adult donors included nine or ten CMV-positive and 24 CMV-negative people.

Germline V gives CDR1 LGHNA, CDR2 YNFKEQ. V gave up 2 bases and J gave up 3 bases; unmatched junction bases: 4. CDR3 length equals 14 residues. Repertoires were generated with immunoSEQ multiplex PCR, while TCRdb's copy carries only in-frame clones and drops some. The table lists about 26,000 clones, 70% to 80% of them singletons, with under 0.75% in the top ten. In regard to this clone: Its target is unknown.

Single viable CD3+CD4+CD8-CD45RO+ cells were sorted as the memory CD4+ T cells. Serum IgG to CMV pp150, pp28, p38 and p52 defined serostatus. After thawing, CD4+ T cells were positively selected. Study observations and caveats: The CMV-associated TCR signature appears largely within the CD4+ memory repertoire.

Material for sequencing was memory CD4+ T cells from blood. The TCR was taken from an adult in good health and CMV-seronegative. The chain combines TRBV4-2 with TRBJ2-7; 7 nucleotides agree with TRBD1. The CDR3: CASSQPGQFYEQYF. The CDR3 DNA is TGTGCCAGCAGCCAACCGGGACAGTTCTACGAGCAGTACTTC.